Presented here are 21 T cell receptor beta chains from one specimen sequenced in a study of memory B cells and T cells in multiple sclerosis. Sequencing was performed with immunoSEQ multiplex PCR; in TCRdb, only in-frame clones are kept and a portion is missing. Of around 50,000 clones listed, around 80% are singletons. Separate sequencing covered autoproliferating (CFSE-dim) and non-proliferating (CFSE-high) T cells from stimulus-free culture. Pooled replicate wells came from around 50 million CFSE-labeled PBMCs cultured less than nine days without stimulus. These receptors' antigens are unknown. Sequencing used PBMCs from blood kept in culture. The origin of the receptors is a human donor with multiple sclerosis.

The V and J genes are TRBV19 and TRBJ2-1; 9 positions agree with TRBD1. The V gene's germline CDR1 is LNHDA and CDR2 SQIVND (reference sequence). CDR3 length: 13 amino acids. V was pared by 10 bases and J by 6 bases, with 7 bases of the junction left unmatched. CDR3 sequence reads: CATGQGMGNEQFF. The CDR3 DNA is TGTGCCACGGGACAGGGAATGGGCAATGAGCAGTTCTTC.

The chain employs TRBV6-1 and TRBJ2-7; either TRBD1 or TRBD2 may fit D (5 bases each). Germline loops: CDR1 MNHNS, CDR2 SASEGT. The CDR3 runs 17 residues. Trimming cost V 3 bases and J 1 base, with 19 bases left between them. For the CDR3, the DNA is TGTGCCAGCAGTGACCTCATGGGTTACGGGGCTTCCTACGAGCAGTACTTC. Translated, it gives CASSDLMGYGASYEQYF.

This sequence joins TRBV9 and TRBJ2-1, with 9 bases matching TRBD1. Unmatched junction bases numbered 3, after V lost 0 bases and J lost 5 bases. Per the germline V gene, CDR1 is SGDLS and CDR2 is YYNGEE. CDR3 size: 15 residues. DNA of the CDR3: TGTGCCAGCAGCGTAGGGGACAGGGTCCACAATGAGCAGTTCTTC. Protein: CASSVGDRVHNEQFF.

V and J are TRBV30 and TRBJ1-1; D unclear. Germline assignment: CDR1 GTSNPN and CDR2 SVGIG (reference sequence). V was pared by 3 bases and J by 7 bases, with 12 bases between. The CDR3 totals 12 residues. The CDR3 nucleotides are TGTGCCTGGAGCGCCTACGAGTATGAAGCTTTCTTT. Amino acid sequence: CAWSAYEYEAFF.

V gene TRBV9 combines with J gene TRBJ2-6, with 11 bases fitting TRBD1. The V segment lost 4 bases and the J segment 2 bases; nucleotides outside the gene matches: 11. In germline, CDR1 is SGDLS, CDR2 YYNGEE. This CDR3 is built from 19 residues. The CDR3 coding sequence is TGTGCCAGCAGCCCCGCTAGCCGGACAGGGGGCGCTGGGGCCAACGTCCTGACTTTC. This codes for CASSPASRTGGAGANVLTF.

The gene calls are TRBV7-8 and TRBJ2-5; 12 nucleotides line up with TRBD2. Germline CDR1 and CDR2: SGHVS and FQNEAQ. Unmatched junction bases numbered 9, after V lost 2 bases and J lost 5 bases. This CDR3 region has 17 residues. This CDR3 reads CASSLRTSGALGETQYF. The CDR3 bases are TGTGCCAGCAGCTTAAGGACTAGCGGGGCCTTAGGGGAGACCCAGTACTTC.

V gene TRBV9 combines with J gene TRBJ1-1; D is possibly TRBD1 (5 bases). V gave up 0 bases and J gave up 4 bases, with 13 bases separating them. Looked up from germline, CDR1 is SGDLS and CDR2 is YYNGEE. The CDR3 totals 15 residues. The CDR3 here is CASSVAAGGGTEAFF. In DNA form, the CDR3 reads TGTGCCAGCAGCGTAGCTGCCGGGGGAGGCACTGAAGCTTTCTTT.

CDR3 in amino acids: CASRPGGNTIYF. The CDR3, as DNA: TGTGCCAGCAGGCCGGGTGGAAACACCATATATTTT. V is TRBV6-6 and J is TRBJ1-3; unclear D gene. Deletions cut 6 bases from V and 3 bases from J, with 6 bases between. CDR3 length equals 12 residues. Germline CDR1 MNHNY, CDR2 SVGAGI (reference sequence).

J is TRBJ1-2 and V is TRBV5-1; TRBD1 agrees at 9 bases. J was trimmed by 6 bases and V by 3 bases; bases with no gene match: 0. The V gene's germline CDR1 is SGHRS and CDR2 YFSETQ. This CDR3 contains 12 residues. Here the CDR3 DNA reads TGCGCCAGCAGCTGGGACAGGGATGGCTACACCTTC. This codes for CASSWDRDGYTF.

This clone was observed once. The chain combines TRBV6-6 with TRBJ1-6; a weak D match, TRBD1 (5 bases). This CDR3 spans 14 amino acids. Trimming cost V 2 bases and J 6 bases, with 8 bases left between them. The germline V gene encodes CDR1 MNHNY and CDR2 SVGAGI (reference sequence). CDR3: CASSYHGGNSPLHF. CDR3 nucleotides: TGTGCCAGCAGTTACCACGGGGGTAATTCACCCCTCCACTTT.

The V call is TRBV7-6, the J call TRBJ1-3; a weak D match, TRBD1 (6 bases). CDR3 length equals 17 residues. In germline, CDR1 is SGHVS, CDR2 FNYEAQ. Trimming took off 0 bases at V and 0 bases at J, with 12 bases between the two ends. Written as DNA, the CDR3 is TGTGCCAGCAGCTTAGCCCCCCCAGGGGACTCTGGAAACACCATATATTTT. This codes for CASSLAPPGDSGNTIYF.

V and J are TRBV2 and TRBJ2-6; a weak D match, TRBD1 (6 bases). Germline CDR1 and CDR2: SNHLY and FYNNEI. The CDR3 runs 16 residues. Trimming pared 6 bases from V and 0 bases from J, leaving 12 bases between. CDR3 in amino acids: CASRGTGSSGANVLTF. The CDR3 DNA reads as TGTGCCAGCAGGGGAACAGGGAGCTCTGGGGCCAACGTCCTGACTTTC.

The rearrangement joins TRBV28 to TRBJ2-1; D not certain. Germline V gene sequence: CDR1 MDHEN, CDR2 SYDVKM. The CDR3 runs 16 residues. V shed 4 bases and J shed 0 bases, with 13 bases lying between them. Here the CDR3 DNA reads TGTGCCAGCAGTTCCCCCGCCAGGAGCTCCTACAATGAGCAGTTCTTC. Protein product: CASSSPARSSYNEQFF. Based on the CDR3 plus reference TRBV28 and TRBJ2-1, the full variable domain is DVKVTQSSRYLVKRTGEKVFLECVQDMDHENMFWYRQDPGLGLRLIYFSYDVKMKEKGDIPEGYSVSREKKERFSLILESASTNQTSMYLCASSSPARSSYNEQFFGPGTRLTVL.

The table lists this clone with a few counts. Other nucleotide sequences from this sample produce the same CDR3. The chain carries TRBV9 and TRBJ2-4; 11 bases match TRBD1. The V gene end was trimmed by 3 bases and the J gene end by 5 bases; junction bases not matched to a gene: 7. Germline CDR1 reads SGDLS; CDR2 reads YYNGEE. The CDR3 has 16 residues. DNA of the CDR3: TGTGCCAGCAGCGGTGGGGGGACAGGGGGACAAAACATTCAGTACTTC. Its translation: CASSGGGTGGQNIQYF.

The V gene is TRBV2, the J gene TRBJ2-5; no clear D gene. Germline CDR1 reads SNHLY; CDR2 reads FYNNEI. This CDR3 spans 15 amino acids. Trimming pared 4 bases from V and 5 bases from J, leaving 17 bases between. Here the CDR3 reads CASSVDPGSFETQYF. The CDR3 nucleotides read TGTGCCAGCAGTGTAGACCCCGGAAGTTTTGAGACCCAGTACTTC. The whole variable domain, filled in from reference TRBV2 and TRBJ2-5, reads EPEVTQTPSHQVTQMGQEVILRCVPISNHLYFYWYRQILGQKVEFLVSFYNNEISEKSEIFDDQFSVERPDGSNFTLKIRSTKLEDSAMYFCASSVDPGSFETQYFGPGTRLLVL.

V and J are TRBV6-1 and TRBJ2-5; D ambiguous. The J call is doubtful: the DNA matches TRBJ2-7 better. CDR3 length: 14 residues. Germline CDR1 MNHNS, CDR2 SASEGT. The CDR3 region is CASSEAADLGEQYF. CDR3 coding DNA: TGTGCCAGCAGTGAAGCGGCTGACCTAGGCGAGCAGTACTTC.

The gene calls are TRBV5-6 and TRBJ1-2; D remains unclear. From germline, CDR1 is SGHDT and CDR2 YYEEEE. The CDR3 loop spans 16 amino acids. V was clipped by 1 base and J by 4 bases, with 17 bases between them. The CDR3 sequence: CASSLNQELASYGYTF. The CDR3 DNA sequence: TGTGCCAGCAGCTTGAATCAGGAGCTAGCTTCCTATGGCTACACCTTC.

This clone came up a few times. This sequence joins TRBV4-1 and TRBJ2-2, with no clear D. Germline loops: CDR1 MGHRA, CDR2 YSYEKL. V dropped 4 bases and J dropped 7 bases, with 7 bases sitting between them. The CDR3 totals 12 residues. For the CDR3, the DNA is TGCGCCAGCAGCCGTGGCGACGGGGAGCTGTTTTTT. Translating it yields CASSRGDGELFF.

The chain combines TRBV7-9 with TRBJ2-3, with 8 bases identical to TRBD1. The CDR3 has 17 amino acids. Germline assignment: CDR1 SEHNR and CDR2 FQNEAQ (reference sequence). V was pared by 5 bases and J by 1 base, with 11 bases of the junction left unmatched. The CDR3 here is CASSPIGKDRGTDTQYF. The CDR3 DNA follows: TGTGCCAGCAGCCCCATAGGGAAGGACAGGGGCACAGATACGCAGTATTTT.

The chain carries TRBV7-9 and TRBJ1-6; D is perhaps TRBD1 (5 bases). This CDR3 contains 15 residues. V was pared by 5 bases and J by 7 bases, with 15 bases between. Per the germline V gene, CDR1 is SEHNR and CDR2 is FQNEAQ (reference sequence). The CDR3 sequence: CASSEGGRGNSPLHF. The CDR3 DNA reads as TGTGCCAGCAGCGAGGGAGGACGGGGGAATTCACCCCTCCACTTT.

The rearrangement links TRBV11-2 to TRBJ2-2; no clear D gene. This CDR3 contains 15 residues. Germline V CDR1 and CDR2: SGHAT, FQNNGV. The V end lost 1 base, the J end lost 0 bases, and 6 bases lay between the germline ends. The CDR3 spells CASSLVGANTGELFF. Here the CDR3 DNA reads TGTGCCAGCAGCTTAGTTGGCGCGAACACCGGGGAGCTGTTTTTT. The complete variable domain, with remaining parts taken from reference TRBV11-2 and TRBJ2-2, reads EAGVAQSPRYKIIEKRQSVAFWCNPISGHATLYWYQQILGQGPKLLIQFQNNGVVDDSQLPKDRFSAERLKGVDSTLKIQPAKLEDSAVYLCASSLVGANTGELFFGEGSRLTVL.